This T cell receptor beta chain originates from a study of T cell responses to AZD1222 COVID-19 vaccine (dated by TCRdb to about 2021). Describing the broader study: Because spike-specific TCR depth and breadth did not differ between the two schedules, AZD1222 recipients who got a second dose at roughly 4 weeks were pooled with those who got a second dose at roughly 12 weeks. Trial participants were enrolled into age subgroups of 18-55, 56-69 and 70-plus years, which contained around 150, 29 and 61 TCR-sequenced participants, respectively. TCR sequencing covered over 230 trial participants: 207 given two doses of AZD1222 and around 25 given two doses of MenACWY control vaccine.

Including cysteine and phenylalanine, the CDR3 has 15 amino acids. Of the read, only the CDR3 DNA is kept; its 45 bases are in frame from base 1. V is pared back by 4 bases and J by 1 base, with 13 bases lying between the germline termini. For CDR1 and CDR2, the germline V gene lists SGHVS and FNYEAQ. Study-level results and caveats: Vaccine-associated CD4 TCRs spanned the whole spike protein, with dominant responses in regions 160-218 and 743-854. Reportedly, close to half of the unique spike-specific TCRs recognized epitopes lying outside the regions that are mutated in the B.1.351 and B.1.1.7 variants. The 56-69-year group was small, and its depth increase did not reach significance, likely because of low power. After two AZD1222 doses, both the breadth and the depth of spike-specific TCRs were significantly higher than at day 0 and than in MenACWY recipients. Participants were mostly white British, with more females than males. The authors suggested clonal diversity may have been underestimated. Conclusions about previously exposed vaccinees are limited, since just five or six AZD1222 recipients were seropositive for SARS-CoV-2 at baseline. Because no day 14 peak-response samples were available, repertoires were characterized only after the peak T cell response.

The time point label here, explained by the study, means: baseline before first vaccination. The vaccinee samples were drawn from two UK trials, COV001 and COV002, one of which was a single-blind randomized controlled phase 2/3 trial testing AZD1222 (ChAdOx1 nCoV-19) in healthy adults. For TCRbeta chain sequencing, PBMC samples were collected from trial participants at day 0 and at day 28 after the second dose. Comments on this clone: This receptor's antigen is unknown. Base qualities are not provided; no much larger clone lies one nucleotide away.

The CDR3 regions of human TCRbeta chains were subjected to immunosequencing. On the authors' methods: Repertoire TCRs were matched against a reference library of SARS-CoV-2-specific TCRs generated with the MIRA antigen-specificity platform. Breadth was defined as the fraction of unique TCRs that were SARS-CoV-2-associated. Depth was defined as the fraction of total T cells that were SARS-CoV-2-associated. Using the MIRA data, each spike-specific TCR was mapped to the spike region that the TCR reacts to and placed in a CD4 or CD8 class. Log10-transformed breadth and depth values were compared by one-way ANOVA with Sidak's multiple comparisons tests. TCRdb holds this immuneACCESS table with in-frame rearrangements only. Some clones are missing; in checked studies, unresolved V genes explain under half, and the rest has no known cause. The V and J calls and clone size come from that table; D and trimming were worked out from the DNA. The sample data list about 150,000 clones, and around 88% of these were observed just once. Around 2.1% of the sample comes from the top ten.

The rearrangement combines TRBV7-6 with TRBJ1-1; TRBD1 is a weak D gene call, 5 bases matching. The sequencing used peripheral blood, collected on day 0 of AZD1222 vaccination. The receptor's source is an adult in good health. The nucleotide sequence reads TGTGCCAGCAGCTCGTCGAGGGGCGGGAACACTGAAGCTTTCTTT. This gives the protein CASSSSRGGNTEAFF.